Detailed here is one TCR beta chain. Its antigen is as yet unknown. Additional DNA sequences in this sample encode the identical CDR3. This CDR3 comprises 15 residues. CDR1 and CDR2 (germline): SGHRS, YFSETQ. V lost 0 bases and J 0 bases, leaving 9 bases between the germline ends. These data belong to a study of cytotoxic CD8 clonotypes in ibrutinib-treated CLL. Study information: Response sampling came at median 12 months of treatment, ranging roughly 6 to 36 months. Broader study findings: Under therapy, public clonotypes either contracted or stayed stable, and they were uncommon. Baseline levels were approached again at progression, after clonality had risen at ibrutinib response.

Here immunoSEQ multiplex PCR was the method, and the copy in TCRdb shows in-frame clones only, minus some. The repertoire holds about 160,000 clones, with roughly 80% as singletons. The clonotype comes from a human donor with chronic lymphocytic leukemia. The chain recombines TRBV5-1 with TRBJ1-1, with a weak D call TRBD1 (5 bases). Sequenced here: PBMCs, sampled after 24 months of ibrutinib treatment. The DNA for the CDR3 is TGCGCCAGCAGCTTGGTTCCAGGGTTGAACACTGAAGCTTTCTTT. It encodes CASSLVPGLNTEAFF.